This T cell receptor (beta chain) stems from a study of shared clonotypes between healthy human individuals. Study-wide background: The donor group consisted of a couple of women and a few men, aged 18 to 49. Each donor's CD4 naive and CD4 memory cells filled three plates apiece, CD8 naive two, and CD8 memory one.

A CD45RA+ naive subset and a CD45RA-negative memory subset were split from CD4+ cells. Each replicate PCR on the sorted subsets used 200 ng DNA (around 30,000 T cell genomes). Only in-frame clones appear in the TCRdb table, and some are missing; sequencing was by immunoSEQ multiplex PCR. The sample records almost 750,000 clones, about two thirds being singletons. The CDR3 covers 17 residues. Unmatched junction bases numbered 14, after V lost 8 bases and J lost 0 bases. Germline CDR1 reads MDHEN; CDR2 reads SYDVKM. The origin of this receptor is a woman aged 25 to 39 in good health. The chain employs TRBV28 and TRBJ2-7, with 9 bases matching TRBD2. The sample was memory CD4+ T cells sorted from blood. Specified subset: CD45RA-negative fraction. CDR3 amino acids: CASWGGLAGRGSYEQYF. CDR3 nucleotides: TGTGCCAGCTGGGGCGGGCTAGCGGGAAGGGGCTCCTACGAGCAGTACTTC.